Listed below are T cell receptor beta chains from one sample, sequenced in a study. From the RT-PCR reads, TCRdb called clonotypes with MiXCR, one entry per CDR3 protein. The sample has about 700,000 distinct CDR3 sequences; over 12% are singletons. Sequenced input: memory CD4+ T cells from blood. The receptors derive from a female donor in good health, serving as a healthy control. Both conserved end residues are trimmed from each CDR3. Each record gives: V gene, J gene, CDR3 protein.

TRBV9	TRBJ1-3	ASSVGPDPSGNTIY
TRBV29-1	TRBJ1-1	SYYQRDTVNTKAF
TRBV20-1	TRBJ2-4	SARRAGEAKNIQY
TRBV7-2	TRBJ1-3	ASSQEGSGNTIY
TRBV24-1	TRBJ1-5	ATSDLRWCGRVLFCQPQH
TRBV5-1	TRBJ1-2	ASSLIEGANYGYT
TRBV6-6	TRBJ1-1	ASSYSSDRGWAF
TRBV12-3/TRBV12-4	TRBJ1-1	ASSLRTGLQGPEAF
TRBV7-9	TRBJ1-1	ASSQEINTEAF
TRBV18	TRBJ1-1	ASAQGANTEAF
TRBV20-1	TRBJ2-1	SARDGNSGRAMNEQF
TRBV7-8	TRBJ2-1	ASSLVGLAFHEQF